This T cell receptor (beta chain) was found in a study of T-cell reconstitution after alpha-beta-depleted transplantation in children. Unique molecular identifiers were used to barcode this TCRbeta library. Via MiXCR, TCRdb re-called the PCR reads, giving one row per CDR3 protein. The sample consists of some 300,000 distinct CDR3 sequences, nearly 8% of them appearing once. This CDR3 spans 12 amino acids. Deletions cut 1 base from V and 5 bases from J, with 7 bases between. In germline, CDR1 is DFQATT, CDR2 SNEGSKA (reference sequence). Study-wide results and limits: At one year after transplant, newly produced T cells mostly accounted for T-cell counts and diversity.

This clonotype has at least ten counts. Its cognate antigen is unknown. Sample: peripheral blood, taken 360 days after TCRalphabeta/CD19-depleted stem cell transplant. The gene calls are TRBV20-1 and TRBJ2-3; D is unresolved. This clonotype was obtained from a female patient between 2 and 15 years old who had a stem cell transplant for Fanconi anemia, so the T cells may come from the graft donor. CDR3 sequence (DNA): TGCAGTGCTAGAGCGGCGAAAGATACGCAGTATTTT. Amino acid sequence: CSARAAKDTQYF.